Reported below is one TCR beta chain. No antigen is known for it. The sample comes from a study of blood T cells in healthy people across ages. Study-level points and caveats: Versus aged donors, long-lived donors had higher diversity and more naive CD4+ cells.

Germline V gene data show CDR1 as DFQATT and CDR2 as SNEGSKA (reference sequence). The CDR3 consists of 14 residues. Through a sample-barcoded 5' primer and a J-beta primer mix, a second PCR was run for about 7 to 12 cycles. MiXCR, applied by TCRdb to the 5' RACE reads, yields one record per CDR3 protein. Here the sample spans 550,000 to 650,000 distinct CDR3 sequences, roughly a quarter being singletons. The same sample was also studied in work on T cells of mothers and their children.

The sequenced material came from blood. The chain couples TRBV20-1 to TRBJ2-5; 10 positions agree with TRBD2. The J call is in doubt because the DNA end fits TRBJ2-7 better. This TCR was recovered from a boy younger than 10 in good health. The chain's CDR3 is CSAKGLAVHYEQYF. The DNA of the CDR3 is TGCAGTGCTAAAGGACTAGCGGTGCACTACGAGCAGTACTTC.